This T cell receptor (beta chain) was profiled in a study of T cell responses to AZD1222 COVID-19 vaccine. Points from the study as a whole: Only 5 or 6 AZD1222 recipients were seropositive at baseline.

Germline CDR1 WSHSY, CDR2 SAAADI. Trimming removed 2 bases at V and 7 bases at J, with 15 bases between. There are 15 residues in the CDR3. Assay: immunoSEQ multiplex PCR; the TCRdb copy retains only in-frame clones and omits some. Among approximately 150,000 clones listed, about 85% were seen once. As concerns this clone: Its antigen is currently unknown.

The rearrangement uses TRBV10-2 and TRBJ2-1; tentatively, D is TRBD1 (5 bases). This receptor was obtained from an adult in good health. This specimen was peripheral blood, taken on day 0 of AZD1222 vaccination. DNA for the CDR3: TGCGCCAGCAGTGAGCGGACATATAAGGTGAATGAGCAGTTCTTC. Its translation is CASSERTYKVNEQFF.